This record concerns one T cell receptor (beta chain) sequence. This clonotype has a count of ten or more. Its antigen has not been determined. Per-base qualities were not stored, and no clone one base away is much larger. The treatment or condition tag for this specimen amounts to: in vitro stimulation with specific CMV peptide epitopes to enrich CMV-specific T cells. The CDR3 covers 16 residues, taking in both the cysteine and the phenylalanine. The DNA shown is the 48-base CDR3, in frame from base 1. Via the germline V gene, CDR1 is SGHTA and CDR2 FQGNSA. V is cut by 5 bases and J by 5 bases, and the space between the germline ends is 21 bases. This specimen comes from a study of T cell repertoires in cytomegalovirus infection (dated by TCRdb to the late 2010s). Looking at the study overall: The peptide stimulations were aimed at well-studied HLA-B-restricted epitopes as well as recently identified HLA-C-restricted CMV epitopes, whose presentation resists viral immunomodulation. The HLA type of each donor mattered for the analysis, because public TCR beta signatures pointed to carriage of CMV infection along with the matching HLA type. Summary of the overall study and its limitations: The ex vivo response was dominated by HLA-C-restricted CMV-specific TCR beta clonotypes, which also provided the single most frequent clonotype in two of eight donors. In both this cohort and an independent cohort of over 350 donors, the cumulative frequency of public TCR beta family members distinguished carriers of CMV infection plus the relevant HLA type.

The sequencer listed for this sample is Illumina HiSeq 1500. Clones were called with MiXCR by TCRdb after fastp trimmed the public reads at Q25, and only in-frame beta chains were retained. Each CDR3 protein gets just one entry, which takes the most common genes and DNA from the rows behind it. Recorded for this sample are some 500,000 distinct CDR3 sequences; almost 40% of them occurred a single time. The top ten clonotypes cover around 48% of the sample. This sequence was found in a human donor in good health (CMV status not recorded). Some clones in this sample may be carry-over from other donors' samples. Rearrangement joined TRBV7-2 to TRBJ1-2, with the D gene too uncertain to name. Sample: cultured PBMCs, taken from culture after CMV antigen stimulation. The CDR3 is CASSPPLGVVGYGYTF. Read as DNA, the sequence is TGTGCCAGCAGCCCTCCCCTCGGGGTAGTAGGGTATGGCTACACCTTC.